This TCR beta chain is drawn from a study of siplizumab effects on memory and regulatory T cells. General observations from the study: Few alloreactive clones mapped to unstimulated subsets. The authors did not confirm suppressive function in proliferating Tregs from siplizumab cultures. The majority of clones, roughly 75-97% of proliferating CD4+ or CD8+ clones, lacked an assignable naive or memory phenotype.

The count of this clone is one. The antigen remains unidentified. Assays captured about 10^5 TCR templates per sample. Sequencing was performed with immunoSEQ multiplex PCR; in TCRdb, only in-frame clones are kept and a portion is missing. The data hold some 97,000 clones, with approximately 94% observed a single time. Germline assignment: CDR1 LNHDA and CDR2 SQIVND (reference sequence). The CDR3 consists of 14 residues. This clonotype originated in a human donor in good health. The gene calls are TRBV19 and TRBJ2-5, with D unresolved. The J call may be wrong; the DNA end is better matched by TRBJ2-7. The specimen sequenced was non-Treg CD4+ T cells sorted from blood. For the CDR3, the DNA is TGTGCCAGTAGTATAGTGTGGGATGCCCACGAGCAGTACTTC. Its translation: CASSIVWDAHEQYF.